The 15 T cell receptor beta chains below come from one sample, sequenced in a study of vaccination and CD4 T cells after COVID-19. Researchers used the Oncomine TCR Beta short-read assay to sequence DNA from cultured CD4+ T cells. TCRdb ran MiXCR on the PCR reads and lists one entry per CDR3 protein. Of about 4,200 distinct CDR3 sequences in the sample, roughly 34% are singletons; the top ten hold less than 30%. These TCRs' antigens remain unknown. Treatment indicated: roughly nine-day PBMC culture with coronavirus spike peptide pools or control peptides (ViraFEST assay). The unexposed donor's CD4+ T cells were collected before the COVID-19 pandemic (2011-2018). The sample comprised CD4+ T cells from blood, cultured in vitro. These receptors were taken from a human donor in good health.

This clonotype is deemed medium-sized. The rearrangement joins TRBV7-2 to TRBJ1-5; D is undetermined. The CDR3 totals 15 residues. Germline V gene sequence: CDR1 SGHTA, CDR2 FQGNSA. Between the trimmed V and J ends, which lost 1 base and 3 bases, there was a span of 10 bases. Here the CDR3 DNA reads TGTGCCAGCAGCTTAGAGGTGGGAAACAATCAGCCCCAGCATTTT. This codes for CASSLEVGNNQPQHF.

This clonotype was recorded once. The V call is TRBV29-1, the J call TRBJ1-1; 7 bases agree with TRBD1. Trimming cost V 8 bases and J 0 bases; bases outside gene matches: 12. The CDR3 loop spans 15 amino acids. Germline V gene sequence: CDR1 SQVTM, CDR2 ANQGSEA. In DNA form, the CDR3 reads TGCAGCATTGGAAGGGGGCTTATGATGAACACTGAAGCTTTCTTT. The encoded protein is CSIGRGLMMNTEAFF.

CDR3 loop: CASSLDPPGGVNTEAFF. CDR3 DNA: TGTGCCAGCAGCTTGGACCCTCCCGGGGGGGTGAACACTGAAGCTTTCTTT. The V gene is TRBV5-4, the J gene TRBJ1-1, with D maybe TRBD1 (5 bases). CDR1 and CDR2 (germline): SGHNT, YYREEE (reference sequence). V was shortened by 0 bases and J by 0 bases, with 15 bases between the two germline ends. The CDR3 has 17 amino acids. The complete variable domain, with remaining parts taken from reference TRBV5-4 and TRBJ1-1, reads ETGVTQSPTHLIKTRGQQVTLRCSSQSGHNTVSWYQQALGQGPQFIFQYYREEENGRGNFPPRFSGLQFPNYSSELNVNALELDDSALYLCASSLDPPGGVNTEAFFGQGTRLTVV.

This clonotype was counted between two and nine times. This sequence joins TRBV20-1 and TRBJ1-1, with D maybe TRBD1 (5 bases). The V gene lost 6 bases and the J gene lost 6 bases, with 11 bases spanning the gap. Germline V gene data show CDR1 as DFQATT and CDR2 as SNEGSKA (reference sequence). This CDR3 region has 11 residues. In DNA, the CDR3 is TGCAGTGCCCGAGGGGTTGCTGAAGCTTTCTTT. Its translation: CSARGVAEAFF.

The chain is built from TRBV2 and TRBJ2-4; D is unclear. CDR3 length: 11 amino acids. CDR1 is SNHLY, CDR2 FYNNEI, per germline. V was shortened by 11 bases and J by 7 bases, with 12 bases between the two germline ends. CDR3 coding DNA: TGTGCCGTGGCATCCGGGAACATTCAGTACTTC. Translating it yields CAVASGNIQYF.

The V gene is TRBV5-5, the J gene TRBJ1-1; unclear D gene. The V end lost 3 bases, the J end lost 0 bases, and 12 bases lay between the germline ends. The CDR3 spans 15 residues. Per the germline V gene, CDR1 is SGHKS and CDR2 is YYEKEE (reference sequence). CDR3 in amino acids: CASSYNPTMNTEAFF. The DNA for the CDR3 is TGTGCCAGCAGCTATAATCCAACTATGAACACTGAAGCTTTCTTT.

In this sample, this clonotype turned up a few times. CDR3 nucleotide sequence: TGCGCCAGCAGCCCGGACACGCCGATGAACACTGAAGCTTTCTTT. Translation gives CASSPDTPMNTEAFF. This rearrangement joins TRBV5-1 to TRBJ1-1; perhaps TRBD1 as D (5 bases). Germline-derived CDR1 and CDR2 are SGHRS and YFSETQ. V shed 4 bases and J shed 0 bases, with 13 bases lying between them. CDR3 size: 15 residues.

J is TRBJ1-3 and V is TRBV9; D is perhaps TRBD1 (6 bases). The CDR3 totals 17 residues. V was cut by 0 bases and J by 0 bases, with 13 bases left in between. Germline V lookup: CDR1 SGDLS, CDR2 YYNGEE. CDR3: CASSVVDRRSSGNTIYF. In DNA, the CDR3 is TGTGCCAGCAGCGTAGTAGACAGGAGAAGCTCTGGAAACACCATATATTTT.

In its sample, this clonotype ranks as large. V and J are TRBV2 and TRBJ1-6; 9 positions match TRBD1. Trimming removed 6 bases from V and 6 bases from J; junction bases left unmatched: 9. CDR1 is SNHLY, CDR2 FYNNEI, per germline. This CDR3 region has 16 residues. The CDR3 protein is CASRSSGTGRNSPLHF. CDR3 DNA sequence: TGTGCCAGCAGATCGTCCGGGACAGGGCGTAATTCACCCCTCCACTTT.

This clonotype was seen a handful of times. The gene calls are TRBV7-3 and TRBJ2-2, with 10 nucleotides matching TRBD1. This CDR3 is 15 amino acids long. Germline values: CDR1 SGHTA, CDR2 FQGTGA. Germline trimming cut 2 bases from V and 6 bases from J; bases unmatched to any gene: 3. This CDR3 is CASSLRTGGSGELFF. The CDR3 region has the DNA TGTGCCAGCAGCTTACGGACAGGGGGATCCGGGGAGCTGTTTTTT.

The chain links TRBV5-1 to TRBJ2-1; 7 bases map to TRBD1. The CDR3 runs to 13 residues. J gave up 5 bases and V 3 bases, and 2 bases lay outside the gene matches. Germline loops: CDR1 SGHRS, CDR2 YFSETQ. The CDR3 nucleotides read TGCGCCAGCAGCTACGGACAGGACAATGAGCAGTTCTTC. Protein product: CASSYGQDNEQFF.

CDR3 protein: CASSLDWDNEQYF. The CDR3 nucleotides are TGTGCCAGCAGCTTGGATTGGGACAACGAGCAGTACTTC. This chain connects TRBV5-4 to TRBJ2-7; possibly TRBD1 for D (6 bases). This CDR3 is 13 amino acids long. Germline CDR1 SGHNT, CDR2 YYREEE (reference sequence). Trimming left V 0 bases short and J 5 bases short, with 9 bases between.

This clonotype was seen a handful of times. The rearrangement links TRBV6-1 to TRBJ1-5; D not resolved. CDR1 is MNHNS and CDR2 is SASEGT in the germline V gene. The CDR3 consists of 14 residues. V was cut by 8 bases and J by 7 bases, with 18 bases left in between. In DNA, the CDR3 is TGTGCCAGCGCCCACGAGGTCAGAGACCAGCCCCAGCATTTT. Its translation: CASAHEVRDQPQHF.

Relative to its sample, this clonotype is large. This chain uses TRBV10-2 with TRBJ1-1; 9 bases are a match to TRBD1. Germline V gives CDR1 WSHSY, CDR2 SAAADI. CDR3 length: 13 residues. The J segment lost 3 bases and the V segment lost 6 bases, leaving 2 bases of the junction unmatched. The chain's CDR3 is CASSRTGDTEAFF. The CDR3 bases are TGCGCCAGCAGCCGGACAGGGGACACTGAAGCTTTCTTT.

This clonotype was observed a handful of times. This sequence joins TRBV6-5 and TRBJ2-3; a possible D gene is TRBD1 (6 bases). V was cut by 2 bases and J by 5 bases, with 14 bases left in between. The germline V gene has CDR1 MNHEY and CDR2 SVGAGI. The length of the CDR3 is 15 residues. CDR3 DNA sequence: TGTGCCAGCAGTTACCGAGGGGGTGTAGGAGATACGCAGTATTTT. It encodes CASSYRGGVGDTQYF.